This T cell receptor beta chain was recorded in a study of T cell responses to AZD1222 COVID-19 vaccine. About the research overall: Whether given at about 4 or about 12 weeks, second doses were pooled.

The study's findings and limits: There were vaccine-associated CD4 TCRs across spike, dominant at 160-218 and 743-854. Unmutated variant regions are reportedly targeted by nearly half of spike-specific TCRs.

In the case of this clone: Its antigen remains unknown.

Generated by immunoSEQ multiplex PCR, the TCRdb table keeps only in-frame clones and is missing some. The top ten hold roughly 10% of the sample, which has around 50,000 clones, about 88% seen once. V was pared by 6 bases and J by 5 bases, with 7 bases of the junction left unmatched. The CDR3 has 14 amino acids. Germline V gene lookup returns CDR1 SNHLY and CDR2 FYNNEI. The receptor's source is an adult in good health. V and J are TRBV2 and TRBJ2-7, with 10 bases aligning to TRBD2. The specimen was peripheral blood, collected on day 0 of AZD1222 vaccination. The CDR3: CASSAGTSDDEQYF. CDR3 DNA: TGTGCCAGCAGCGCCGGGACTAGCGACGACGAGCAGTACTTC.